The 25 T cell receptor beta chains below come from one sample, sequenced in a study of blood T cell repertoires in COVID-19. Clones were sequenced by immunoSEQ multiplex PCR, and TCRdb holds only the in-frame ones, with some missing. Seen here are some 320,000 clones, roughly 91% observed once, and the top ten hold 11%. Sequencing was carried out using peripheral blood. The receptors shown here come from a woman in her twenties or thirties with COVID-19, enrolled during active disease.

This clone was seen just once. This sequence joins TRBV5-1 and TRBJ1-1; TRBD1 agrees at 9 bases. The CDR3 runs 15 residues. Trimming at V came to 4 bases and at J to 4 bases, leaving 8 bases not matched to a gene. Germline loops: CDR1 SGHRS, CDR2 YFSETQ. The CDR3 region is CASSQTGTGLTEAFF. CDR3 bases: TGCGCCAGCAGCCAAACCGGGACAGGGCTCACTGAAGCTTTCTTT.

The chain carries TRBV5-8 and TRBJ2-7, with D possibly matching TRBD2 (5 bases). The germline V gene has CDR1 SGHTS and CDR2 YDEGEE. V shed 7 bases and J shed 5 bases, with 13 bases lying between them. The CDR3 has 12 amino acids. The DNA of the CDR3 is TGTGCCAGCTTACTAGGGTGGAACGAGCAGTACTTC. It yields the protein CASLLGWNEQYF.

V gene TRBV7-8 combines with J gene TRBJ2-7; 12 bases align to TRBD1. CDR3 length: 15 amino acids. The V gene end was trimmed by 7 bases and the J gene end by 2 bases; junction bases not matched to a gene: 6. Germline CDR1 is SGHVS and CDR2 is FQNEAQ. This CDR3 is CASTRGTGGTYEQYF. In DNA, the CDR3 is TGTGCCAGCACCCGAGGGACAGGGGGCACCTACGAGCAGTACTTC.

The rearrangement links TRBV19 to TRBJ2-2, with TRBD1 identical over 8 bases. Germline V gene data show CDR1 as LNHDA and CDR2 as SQIVND (reference sequence). V was clipped by 6 bases and J by 7 bases; unmatched bases: 1. The CDR3 is 12 residues long. The CDR3 sequence is CASRTGVGELFF. The CDR3 DNA follows: TGTGCCAGTAGGACAGGGGTCGGGGAGCTGTTTTTT.

This chain links TRBV4-1 with TRBJ2-7; 10 bases align to TRBD1. Germline V CDR1 and CDR2: MGHRA, YSYEKL. This CDR3 region has 16 residues. J was trimmed by 4 bases and V by 1 base; bases with no gene match: 7. CDR3 in DNA: TGCGCCAGCAGCCAAGGCCCAGGACAGGGGGTTTACGAGCAGTACTTC. This gives the protein CASSQGPGQGVYEQYF.

V and J are TRBV7-2 and TRBJ2-4; 12 nucleotides align to TRBD2. This CDR3 is 15 amino acids long. J lost 3 bases, V lost 4 bases, and 1 base had no gene match. Germline V gives CDR1 SGHTA, CDR2 FQGNSA. CDR3 DNA sequence: TGTGCCAGCAGCTCTAGCGGGGGGGGCAAAAACATTCAGTACTTC. Translated: CASSSSGGGKNIQYF. Variable domain in full (rest from reference TRBV7-2 and TRBJ2-4): GAGVSQSPSNKVTEKGKDVELRCDPISGHTALYWYRQSLGQGLEFLIYFQGNSAPDKSGLPSDRFSAERTGGSVSTLTIQRTQQEDSAVYLCASSSSGGGKNIQYFGAGTRLSVL.

This sequence joins TRBV14 and TRBJ1-2, with TRBD1 matching over 7 bases. Germline V gene sequence: CDR1 SGHDN, CDR2 FVKESK. The CDR3 spans 15 residues. Germline trimming cut 4 bases from V and 3 bases from J; bases unmatched to any gene: 8. CDR3 sequence reads: CASSPGGTGDYGYTF. CDR3 DNA: TGTGCCAGCAGCCCAGGGGGGACGGGAGACTATGGCTACACCTTC.

This chain connects TRBV7-9 to TRBJ2-5; D perhaps matches TRBD1 (6 bases). With 5 bases removed from V and 5 bases from J, the gap between germline ends came to 21 bases. The CDR3 sequence is 16 residues long. Germline values: CDR1 SEHNR, CDR2 FQNEAQ (reference sequence). CDR3 region: CASSARGGRGWETQYF. CDR3 bases: TGTGCCAGCAGCGCTCGGGGCGGCAGGGGATGGGAGACCCAGTACTTC. Variable domain in full (rest from reference TRBV7-9 and TRBJ2-5): DTGVSQNPRHKITKRGQNVTFRCDPISEHNRLYWYRQTLGQGPEFLTYFQNEAQLEKSRLLSDRFSAERPKGSFSTLEIQRTEQGDSAMYLCASSARGGRGWETQYFGPGTRLLVL.

V usage is TRBV25-1 and J usage is TRBJ1-4, with 9 bases that match TRBD1. The germline CDR1 and CDR2 sequences are MGHDK and SYGVNS. The CDR3 has 14 amino acids. V lost 5 bases to trimming and J lost 10 bases; unmatched junction nucleotides: 8. The DNA of the CDR3 is TGTGCCAGCAGTCAACCGGGACAGGGCGGAAAACTGTTTTTT. This translates into CASSQPGQGGKLFF.

The chain recombines TRBV27 with TRBJ2-5, with TRBD1 matching 7 bases. There are 18 residues in the CDR3. From germline, CDR1 is MNHEY and CDR2 SMNVEV (reference sequence). V lost 3 bases and J lost 3; bases outside the gene matches: 16. The DNA for the CDR3 is TGTGCCAGCAGTTTCCAACCCCCCGACAGGGTAATAAAAGAGACCCAGTACTTC. It codes for CASSFQPPDRVIKETQYF.

The genes are TRBV5-1 and TRBJ2-1; 7 bases map to TRBD2. This CDR3 spans 15 amino acids. Losses at the gene ends were 0 bases for V and 4 bases for J; bases not matched to a gene: 4. Germline lookup yields CDR1 SGHRS and CDR2 YFSETQ. The CDR3 nucleotides read TGCGCCAGCAGCTTGGGAGCGGGGTCTTACAATGAGCAGTTCTTC. It codes for CASSLGAGSYNEQFF.

The CDR3 DNA reads TGTGCCAGCAGTGAAAACAGGGCTTATGGCTACACCTTC. It codes for CASSENRAYGYTF. The chain links TRBV6-1 to TRBJ1-2; the D gene is possibly TRBD1 (6 bases). The CDR3 sequence is 13 residues long. V was pared by 2 bases and J by 5 bases, with 9 bases between. The germline gives CDR1 MNHNS, CDR2 SASEGT.

This clone was counted a single time. The chain recombines TRBV6-5 with TRBJ1-2; the D gene is possibly TRBD1 (6 bases). Trimming removed 5 bases at V and 2 bases at J, with 15 bases between. Germline CDR1 reads MNHEY; CDR2 reads SVGAGI. The CDR3 runs to 15 residues. CDR3 residues: CASSSSSTGNYGYTF. The CDR3, as DNA: TGTGCCAGCAGTAGTTCTTCTACAGGGAACTATGGCTACACCTTC.

The chain recombines TRBV7-2 with TRBJ1-6; weak D call: TRBD1 (6 bases). The ends were cut back, 1 base at V and 0 bases at J, with 16 bases in the middle. Germline CDR1 is SGHTA and CDR2 is FQGNSA. This CDR3 has 19 residues. This CDR3 is CASSLVRGYSSSYNSPLHF. The CDR3 DNA reads TGTGCCAGCAGCTTAGTTAGGGGGTACTCGAGCTCCTATAATTCACCCCTCCACTTT.

The chain uses TRBV28 and TRBJ1-1; D call uncertain. V was cut by 6 bases and J by 0 bases, with 17 bases left in between. This CDR3 has 16 amino acids. Germline V CDR1 and CDR2: MDHEN, SYDVKM. The CDR3 sequence: CASSRHLGDLNTEAFF. Here the CDR3 DNA reads TGTGCCAGCAGCCGTCACTTGGGAGACCTGAACACTGAAGCTTTCTTT.

The chain uses TRBV7-9 and TRBJ2-1; 7 bases fit TRBD1. This CDR3 has 13 amino acids. V shed 5 bases, J shed 8 bases, and the junction held 6 bases outside the gene matches. The V gene's germline CDR1 is SEHNR and CDR2 FQNEAQ (reference sequence). For the CDR3, the DNA is TGTGCCAGCAGCGCCCGCGACAGGGATGAGCAGTTCTTC. Translated, it gives CASSARDRDEQFF. Full variable domain (remainder filled in from reference TRBV7-9 and TRBJ2-1): DTGVSQNPRHKITKRGQNVTFRCDPISEHNRLYWYRQTLGQGPEFLTYFQNEAQLEKSRLLSDRFSAERPKGSFSTLEIQRTEQGDSAMYLCASSARDRDEQFFGPGTRLTVL.

This clone was picked up one time. V usage is TRBV6-5 and J usage is TRBJ2-5; no clear D. V was pared by 0 bases and J by 4 bases, with 9 bases between. The CDR3 runs to 14 residues. Germline CDR1 and CDR2: MNHEY and SVGAGI. CDR3: CASSYSSKPETQYF. The CDR3 coding sequence is TGTGCCAGCAGTTACTCGAGCAAGCCAGAGACCCAGTACTTC.

This chain links TRBV7-9 with TRBJ2-7; D might be TRBD1 (6 bases). Per the germline V gene, CDR1 is SEHNR and CDR2 is FQNEAQ (reference sequence). The CDR3 covers 15 residues. V was shortened by 5 bases and J by 5 bases, with 19 bases between the two germline ends. The CDR3 reads CASSPTGTPSNEQYF. The DNA of the CDR3 is TGTGCCAGCAGCCCAACCGGGACACCAAGCAACGAGCAGTACTTC. The full variable domain, completed using reference TRBV7-9 and TRBJ2-7, is DTGVSQNPRHKITKRGQNVTFRCDPISEHNRLYWYRQTLGQGPEFLTYFQNEAQLEKSRLLSDRFSAERPKGSFSTLEIQRTEQGDSAMYLCASSPTGTPSNEQYFGPGTRLTVT.

Remarks on this clone: Germline is not matched at one junction end, which may reflect a read error. J is TRBJ1-2 and V is TRBV13, with unresolved D. The germline gives CDR1 PRHDT, CDR2 FYEKMQ (reference sequence). The CDR3 covers 13 residues. CDR3 in DNA: TGTGCCAGCAGCTTAGGATTTGACACCGACCCGGCCTTC. Translating it yields CASSLGFDTDPAF.

The chain employs TRBV4-2 and TRBJ2-1; no clear D. This CDR3 is built from 12 residues. Germline V gives CDR1 LGHNA, CDR2 YNFKEQ. The V and J ends lost 9 bases and 1 base respectively, with 7 bases between them. CDR3 amino acids: CASFGSYNEQFF. As DNA, the CDR3 is TGTGCCAGTTTCGGGTCCTACAATGAGCAGTTCTTC.

The chain recombines TRBV2 with TRBJ2-3; 8 positions match TRBD1. The V segment lost 3 bases and the J segment 1 base; nucleotides outside the gene matches: 9. CDR1 is SNHLY, CDR2 FYNNEI, per germline. The CDR3 is 17 residues long. In DNA, the CDR3 is TGTGCCAGCAGTGAGCCCGCGACAGGGGAACGCACAGATACGCAGTATTTT. Its translation is CASSEPATGERTDTQYF.

The V gene is TRBV19, the J gene TRBJ2-1, with a tentative D call TRBD1 (5 bases). Trimming shortened V by 7 bases and J by 6 bases, and 10 bases separated the two germline ends. The germline V gene encodes CDR1 LNHDA and CDR2 SQIVND (reference sequence). The CDR3 is 12 residues long. The CDR3 loop is CASTDQGNEQFF. CDR3 in DNA: TGTGCCAGTACTGATCAGGGCAATGAGCAGTTCTTC.

The V call is TRBV10-3, the J call TRBJ1-2, with a weak D call TRBD1 (6 bases). The V gene's germline CDR1 is ENHRY and CDR2 SYGVKD. This CDR3 region has 13 residues. Deletions cut 4 bases from V and 4 bases from J, with 10 bases between. The CDR3 DNA is TGTGCCATCAGTGGGGACAATACCTATGGCTACACCTTC. As protein: CAISGDNTYGYTF.

This clone occurred once. The chain employs TRBV6-1 and TRBJ1-1; D perhaps matches TRBD1 (6 bases). Trimming stripped 3 bases from V and 3 bases from J, with 17 bases between. Germline CDR1 and CDR2: MNHNS and SASEGT. The CDR3 contains 16 residues. The CDR3 spells CASSDLPQGLDTEAFF. CDR3 nucleotide sequence: TGTGCCAGCAGTGACCTCCCCCAGGGGTTAGACACTGAAGCTTTCTTT.

To note about this clone: This is likely a read error, given that the CDR3 carries no conserved phenylalanine or tryptophan at its end. It is unclear where the CDR3 begins or ends on the DNA, so no DNA is shown, and the CDR3 is as TCRdb lists it. The V gene is TRBV27, the J gene TRBJ1-5. The germline CDR1 and CDR2 sequences are MNHEY and SMNVEV (reference sequence). The CDR3 is made up of 8 amino acids, end residues included. The CDR3 sequence: CASSFGRA.